One sample yielded the 8 T cell receptor beta chains listed below, sequenced in a study of tumor-infiltrating lymphocytes in primary liver carcinoma. They got blood RNA out of unsorted whole blood and also pulled out germline DNA. The input was approximately 500 ng total RNA; TCR beta cDNA was made from it with a constant-region primer. Slightly modified ARM-PCR served as the procedure for the TCR beta libraries. These libraries came from three rounds of nested multiplex PCR. The first two PCR rounds used TRBV1-TRBV30 primers with a Cbeta primer, 9 to 11 cycles each. Via MiXCR, TCRdb re-called the multiplex PCR reads, giving one row per CDR3 protein. The sample consists of 250,000 to 350,000 distinct CDR3 sequences, nearly 60% of them appearing once. Sequenced: peripheral blood. The receptors originated from a woman under 40 with primary liver carcinoma and hepatitis B virus infection.

Turning to this clonotype: A much bigger clone sits one base away, suggesting this may be a read error. The rearrangement uses TRBV10-3 and TRBJ2-7; perhaps TRBD1 as D (6 bases). The CDR3 contains 12 residues. Per germline, CDR1 ENHRY and CDR2 SYGVKD. Trimming took 11 bases from V and 3 from J, leaving 14 bases between them. The CDR3 spells CAASGQSYEQYF. The DNA for the CDR3 is TGTGCCGCCTCTGGACAGAGCTACGAGCAGTACTTC.

The chain joins TRBV30 to TRBJ2-3; unclear D gene. V was clipped by 5 bases and J by 0 bases, with 12 bases between them. The CDR3 is 14 amino acids. CDR1 is GTSNPN and CDR2 is SVGIG in the germline V gene (reference sequence). Here the CDR3 reads CAWRGLGSTDTQYF. The CDR3 DNA is TGTGCCTGGCGTGGCCTGGGAAGCACAGATACGCAGTATTTT.

Remarks on this clonotype: A junction boundary mismatches the germline segment, possibly from a read error. The CDR3, as DNA: TGTGCCAACAGCGGAGGACAGGGGATGAAACTCGTTGAGCAGTTCTTC. As protein: CANSGGQGMKLVEQFF. This rearrangement joins TRBV5-4 to TRBJ2-1; 9 bases are shared with TRBD1. This CDR3 comprises 16 residues. From germline, CDR1 is SGHNT and CDR2 YYREEE (reference sequence).

This clonotype was seen a few times. A much larger clone lies a single base off, so this may be a read error. V usage is TRBV11-1 and J usage is TRBJ2-1; D unresolved. Germline V CDR1 and CDR2: SGHAT, FQDESV (reference sequence). The CDR3 sequence is 15 residues long. This CDR3 reads CTSSPRWGLGNEQFF. The CDR3 DNA follows: TGTACCAGCAGCCCCCGGTGGGGTTTGGGCAATGAGCAGTTCTTC.

On this clonotype itself: Just one base apart from a much larger clone, this may be a read error. V and J are TRBV10-2 and TRBJ2-7; D perhaps matches TRBD2 (7 bases). CDR1 is WSHSY and CDR2 is SAAADI in the germline V gene. V dropped 4 bases and J dropped 0 bases, with 22 bases sitting between them. CDR3 size: 18 residues. The DNA for the CDR3 is TGCGCCAGCAGTGTCGCGACTAGCAGGGGCCTAACCTCCTACGAGCAGTACTTC. Translated, it gives CASSVATSRGLTSYEQYF.

This clonotype was observed a handful of times. The chain recombines TRBV6-1 with TRBJ2-7; D not resolved. The CDR3 has 13 amino acids. The V gene's germline CDR1 is MNHNS and CDR2 SASEGT. V shed 3 bases and J shed 0 bases, with 6 bases lying between them. The DNA of the CDR3 is TGTGCCAGCAGTGATAGTGCCTCCTACGAGCAGTACTTC. Amino acid sequence: CASSDSASYEQYF.

At least ten counts were recorded for this clonotype. The rearrangement links TRBV6-2 or TRBV6-3 to TRBJ2-1; 11 bases agree with TRBD2. Germline V gene lookup returns CDR1 MNHEY and CDR2 SVGEGT. CDR3 length: 15 residues. J was trimmed by 9 bases and V by 4 bases; bases with no gene match: 8. CDR3 region: CASSSLAGEGTEQFF. The CDR3 DNA is TGTGCCAGCAGTTCACTAGCGGGAGAGGGTACTGAGCAGTTCTTC.

The chain links TRBV30 to TRBJ1-1; D gene uncertain. Trimming took off 4 bases at V and 1 base at J, with 7 bases between the two ends. The germline gives CDR1 GTSNPN, CDR2 SVGIG (reference sequence). The CDR3 spans 12 residues. CDR3: CAWKRGNTEAFF. The CDR3 nucleotides read TGTGCCTGGAAGCGGGGGAACACTGAAGCTTTCTTT.